A selection of T cell receptor beta chains follows, all from one sample in a study of blood T cell repertoires in COVID-19. Data came from immunoSEQ multiplex PCR; TCRdb stores just in-frame clones and leaves some out. The data contain approximately 490,000 clones, roughly nine tenths of them seen just once; the ten biggest clones take up 6.5% to 8.5%. Sequenced material: PBMCs or T cells enriched from blood (not recorded which). Receptor source: a woman aged 60 to 75 who had recovered from COVID-19. Both conserved end residues are trimmed from each CDR3. D genes are given only for firm matches.

d_gene	j_gene	v_gene	CDR3aa
TRBD1	TRBJ1-1	TRBV30	AWSFGGTANTEAF
-	TRBJ1-5	TRBV6-2/TRBV6-3	ASSYVGVGNQPQH
-	TRBJ1-3	TRBV28	ASRLGGNGGNTIY
TRBD1	TRBJ1-6	TRBV7-2	ASSLGQGANNSPLH
-	TRBJ1-4	TRBV4-1	ASSQDLGGEKLF
-	TRBJ2-5	TRBV24-1	ATSDLQTGQETQY
-	TRBJ2-2	TRBV4-1	ASSQVGRVRGKEGELF
-	TRBJ1-1	TRBV5-6	ASSFFTGTSTEAF
TRBD1	TRBJ2-3	TRBV5-4	ASSSYRGQSTDTQY
-	TRBJ2-7	TRBV6-1	ASSEFDSSYEQY